This T cell receptor beta chain was obtained from a study of response to subunit inactivated influenza vaccine. The CDR3 runs 14 residues. Germline loops: CDR1 LGHDT, CDR2 YNNKEL (reference sequence). V lost 3 bases to trimming and J lost 8 bases; unmatched junction nucleotides: 6. Using its own MiXCR run on the RT-PCR reads, TCRdb lists one record per CDR3 protein. The repertoire holds hundreds of thousands of distinct CDR3 sequences, roughly 23% seen once, with 1.9% in the top ten. The receptor was derived from a man aged 50 or older who received an inactivated influenza vaccine. The chain carries TRBV3-1 and TRBJ2-4; TRBD1 aligns across 8 bases. Material: CD4+ T cells sorted from PBMCs, obtained 4 to 6 days after vaccination. The CDR3 coding sequence is TGTGCCAGCAGCCAGCGAGAACAGGGGGACATTCAGTACTTC. Residues: CASSQREQGDIQYF.